This T cell receptor beta chain was captured by sequencing in a study of cytomegalovirus exposure and HLA in healthy donors. V dropped 4 bases and J dropped 4; count of bases not matched to a gene: 15. The CDR3 loop spans 19 amino acids. CDR1 and CDR2 (germline): SGHVS, FQNEAQ. Both 60 Vbeta primers and 13 Jbeta primers went into the PCR. Profiling relied on immunoSEQ multiplex PCR, and the TCRdb table lists in-frame clones only, not all of them. The sample lists fewer than 200,000 clones, roughly 72% occurring once. The specimen sequenced was PBMCs. The chain employs TRBV7-8 and TRBJ2-3, with TRBD1 identical over 12 bases. The source of this sequence is a man between 40 and 49 years old in good health and CMV-seropositive. CDR3 loop: CASSSAGTGGLFGPDTQYF. The CDR3, as DNA: TGTGCCAGCAGCTCCGCCGGGACAGGGGGCTTGTTTGGTCCAGATACGCAGTATTTT.